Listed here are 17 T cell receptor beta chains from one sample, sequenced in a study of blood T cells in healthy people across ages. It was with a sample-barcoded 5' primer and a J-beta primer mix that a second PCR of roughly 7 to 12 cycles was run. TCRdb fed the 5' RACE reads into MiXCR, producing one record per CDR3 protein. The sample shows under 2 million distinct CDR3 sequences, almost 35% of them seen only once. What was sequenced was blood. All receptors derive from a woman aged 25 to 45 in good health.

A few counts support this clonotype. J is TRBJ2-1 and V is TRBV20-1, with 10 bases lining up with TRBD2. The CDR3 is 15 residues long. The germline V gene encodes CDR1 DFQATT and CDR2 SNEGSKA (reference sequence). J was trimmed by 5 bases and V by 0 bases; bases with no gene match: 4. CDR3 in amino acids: CSARESGRADNEQFF. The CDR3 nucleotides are TGCAGTGCTAGAGAGAGCGGGAGGGCCGACAATGAGCAGTTCTTC.

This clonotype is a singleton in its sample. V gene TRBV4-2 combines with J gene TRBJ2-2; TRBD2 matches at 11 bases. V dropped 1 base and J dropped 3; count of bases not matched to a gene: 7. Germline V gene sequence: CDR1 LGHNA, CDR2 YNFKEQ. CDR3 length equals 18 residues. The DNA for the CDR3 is TGTGCCAGCAGCCAAGGACTAGCGGGAAGGGGGTACACCGGGGAGCTGTTTTTT. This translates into CASSQGLAGRGYTGELFF.

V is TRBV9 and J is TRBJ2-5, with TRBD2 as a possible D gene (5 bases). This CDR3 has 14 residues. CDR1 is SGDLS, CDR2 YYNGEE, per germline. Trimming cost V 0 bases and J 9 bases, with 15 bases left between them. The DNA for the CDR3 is TGTGCCAGCAGCGTAGAGGCAGGCGGGCAGTCCCAGTACTTC. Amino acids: CASSVEAGGQSQYF.

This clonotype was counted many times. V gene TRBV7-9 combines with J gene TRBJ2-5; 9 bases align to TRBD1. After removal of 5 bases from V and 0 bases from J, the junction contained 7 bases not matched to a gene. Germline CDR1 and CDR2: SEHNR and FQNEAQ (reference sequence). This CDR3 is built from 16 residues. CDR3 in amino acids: CASSARQGEDQETQYF. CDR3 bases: TGTGCCAGCAGCGCCCGACAGGGGGAGGACCAAGAGACCCAGTACTTC.

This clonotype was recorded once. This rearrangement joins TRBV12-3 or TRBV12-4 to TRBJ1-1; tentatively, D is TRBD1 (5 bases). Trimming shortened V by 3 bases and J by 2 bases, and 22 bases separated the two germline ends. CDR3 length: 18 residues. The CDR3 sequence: CASSFLLPGPLYNTEAFF. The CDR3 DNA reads TGTGCCAGCAGTTTTCTCTTACCGGGACCACTATACAACACTGAAGCTTTCTTT.

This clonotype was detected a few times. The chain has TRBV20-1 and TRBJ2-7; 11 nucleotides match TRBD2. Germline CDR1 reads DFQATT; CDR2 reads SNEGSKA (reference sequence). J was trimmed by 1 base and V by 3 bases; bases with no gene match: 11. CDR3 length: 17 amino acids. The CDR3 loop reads CSASWLAGGPRSYEQYF. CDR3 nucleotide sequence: TGCAGTGCTAGCTGGCTAGCGGGAGGCCCTCGGTCCTACGAGCAGTACTTC.

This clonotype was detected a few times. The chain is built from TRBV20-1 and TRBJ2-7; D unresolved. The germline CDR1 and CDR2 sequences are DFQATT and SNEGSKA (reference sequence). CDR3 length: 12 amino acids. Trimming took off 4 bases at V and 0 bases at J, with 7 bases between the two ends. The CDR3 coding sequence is TGCAGTGCTACCGATAACTCCTACGAGCAGTACTTC. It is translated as CSATDNSYEQYF.

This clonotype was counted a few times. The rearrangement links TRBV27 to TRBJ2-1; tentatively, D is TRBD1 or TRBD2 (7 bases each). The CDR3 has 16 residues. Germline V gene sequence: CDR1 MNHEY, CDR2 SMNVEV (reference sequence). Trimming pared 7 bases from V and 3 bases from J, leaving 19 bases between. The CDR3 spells CASTWSAGQIYNEQFF. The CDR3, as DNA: TGTGCCAGCACTTGGTCAGCGGGACAGATCTACAATGAGCAGTTCTTC.

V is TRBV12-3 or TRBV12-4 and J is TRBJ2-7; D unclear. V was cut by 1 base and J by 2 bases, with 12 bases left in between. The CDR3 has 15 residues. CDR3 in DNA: TGTGCCAGCAGTTTAGGCACTTCCGTTACCTACGAGCAGTACTTC. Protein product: CASSLGTSVTYEQYF.

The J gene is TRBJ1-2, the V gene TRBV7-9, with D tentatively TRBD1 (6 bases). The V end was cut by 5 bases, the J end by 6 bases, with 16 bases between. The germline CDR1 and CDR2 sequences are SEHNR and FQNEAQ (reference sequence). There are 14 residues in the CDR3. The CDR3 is CASSPGGLLDGYTF. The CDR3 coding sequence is TGTGCCAGCAGCCCGGGGGGCTTACTGGATGGCTACACCTTC.

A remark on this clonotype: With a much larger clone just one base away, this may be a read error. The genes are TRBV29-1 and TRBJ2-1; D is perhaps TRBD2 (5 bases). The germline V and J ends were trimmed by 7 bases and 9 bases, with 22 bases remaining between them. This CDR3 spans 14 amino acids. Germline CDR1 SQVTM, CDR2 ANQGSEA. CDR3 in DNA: TGCAGCGCGGCCACTAGTGCTGGGGTGAGTGAGCAGTTCTTC. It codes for CSAATSAGVSEQFF.

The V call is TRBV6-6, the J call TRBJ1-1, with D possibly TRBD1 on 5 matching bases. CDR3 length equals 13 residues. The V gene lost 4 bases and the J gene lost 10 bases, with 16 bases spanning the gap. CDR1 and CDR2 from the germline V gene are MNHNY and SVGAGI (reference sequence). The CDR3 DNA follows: TGTGCCAGCAGTTTCACTCCCCAGGGTGGAGCTTTCTTT. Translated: CASSFTPQGGAFF.

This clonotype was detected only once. Written as DNA, the CDR3 is TGCAGTGCTAGGCCAGGCCTCGCGGGGTATGGCTACACCTTC. Its protein product is CSARPGLAGYGYTF. The rearrangement links TRBV20-1 to TRBJ1-2; D remains ambiguous. V was pared by 3 bases and J by 5 bases, with 16 bases between. Germline V gene data show CDR1 as DFQATT and CDR2 as SNEGSKA (reference sequence). The CDR3 sequence is 14 residues long.

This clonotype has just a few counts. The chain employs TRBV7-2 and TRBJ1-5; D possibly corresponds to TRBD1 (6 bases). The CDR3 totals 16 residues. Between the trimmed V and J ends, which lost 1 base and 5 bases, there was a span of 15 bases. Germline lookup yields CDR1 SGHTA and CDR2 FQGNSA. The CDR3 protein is CASSLGTGQYYQPQHF. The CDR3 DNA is TGTGCCAGCAGCTTAGGAACAGGACAGTACTATCAGCCCCAGCATTTT.

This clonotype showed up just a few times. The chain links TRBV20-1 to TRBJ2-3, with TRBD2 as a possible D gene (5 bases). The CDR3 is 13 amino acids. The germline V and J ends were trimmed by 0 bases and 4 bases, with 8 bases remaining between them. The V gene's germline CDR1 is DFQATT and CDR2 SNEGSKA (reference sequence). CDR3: CSARESSPDTQYF. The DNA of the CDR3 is TGCAGTGCTAGAGAATCTAGCCCAGATACGCAGTATTTT.

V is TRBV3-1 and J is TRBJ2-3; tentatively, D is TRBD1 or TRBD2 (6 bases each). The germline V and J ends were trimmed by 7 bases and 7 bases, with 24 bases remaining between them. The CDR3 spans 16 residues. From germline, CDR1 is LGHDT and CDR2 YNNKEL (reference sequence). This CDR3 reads CASTEGDSRLVNTQYF. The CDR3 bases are TGTGCCAGCACCGAGGGGGACTCACGGTTGGTGAATACGCAGTATTTT.

The CDR3 sequence is CASSVGDRNKETQYF. CDR3 in DNA: TGTGCCAGCAGCGTAGGGGACAGAAACAAAGAGACCCAGTACTTC. This rearrangement joins TRBV9 to TRBJ2-5, with 7 bases lining up with TRBD1. The V gene end was trimmed by 0 bases and the J gene end by 3 bases; junction bases not matched to a gene: 5. The CDR3 spans 15 residues. CDR1 and CDR2 from the germline V gene are SGDLS and YYNGEE.